This entry concerns a single TCR beta chain. Relative to the germline gene, one junction end is altered; a read error may explain this. This entry comes from a study of blood T cell repertoires in COVID-19. Generated by immunoSEQ multiplex PCR, the TCRdb table keeps only in-frame clones and is missing some. The sample comprises tens of thousands of clones, 87% of which are singletons, and around an eighth rests with the top ten. The sequenced sample consisted of peripheral blood. This receptor was taken from a human donor in a cohort sampled during active COVID-19. The donor label of this sample is uncertain.

DNA of the CDR3: TGTGCTAGCAGCTTAAGAGCGGGGGGGTACAATGAGCAGTTCTTC. This codes for CASSLRAGGYNEQFF. V usage is TRBV7-7 and J usage is TRBJ2-1; 10 nucleotides align to TRBD2. CDR1 is SSHAT and CDR2 is FNYEAQ in the germline V gene (reference sequence). CDR3 length equals 15 residues.